Listed here are 30 T cell receptor beta chains from one sample, sequenced in a study of blood T cell repertoires in COVID-19 (TCRdb year 2020). Library preparation used the immunoSEQ multiplex PCR assay. Entries here come from immuneACCESS through TCRdb and include only in-frame sequences with V and J called. Some clones fail to appear in such tables; in the studies checked, an unresolved V gene covers under half of the shortfall, and the cause of the remainder is unknown. This sample has roughly 260,000 clones in its table, and about nine tenths of those were observed once. The ten most abundant clones make up 2% to 3% of the sample. The specimen sequenced was PBMCs or T cells enriched from blood (not recorded which). The receptors shown here come from a woman aged 25-40 years with acute COVID-19.

The gene calls are TRBV7-2 and TRBJ2-2; no reliable D call. The germline gives CDR1 SGHTA, CDR2 FQGNSA. Trimming left V 5 bases short and J 1 base short, with 11 bases between. The CDR3 is 15 residues long. The CDR3 DNA is TGTGCCAGCAGCCCCGTGTTCGTGAACACCGGGGAGCTGTTTTTT. Its translation: CASSPVFVNTGELFF.

V gene TRBV11-2 combines with J gene TRBJ2-5, with unresolved D. V lost 0 bases and J 2 bases, leaving 4 bases between the germline ends. Germline-derived CDR1 and CDR2 are SGHAT and FQNNGV. The CDR3 spans 13 residues. The chain's CDR3 is CASSLDRQETQYF. As DNA, the CDR3 is TGTGCCAGCAGCTTAGACAGACAAGAGACCCAGTACTTC.

The chain employs TRBV5-1 and TRBJ1-2; a possible D gene is TRBD1 (5 bases). This CDR3 spans 17 amino acids. Trimming cost V 1 base and J 2 bases, with 18 bases left between them. Germline loops: CDR1 SGHRS, CDR2 YFSETQ. CDR3 in amino acids: CASSLSRAGRQNYGYTF. The CDR3 DNA reads TGCGCCAGCAGCTTGAGCAGGGCAGGCCGACAAAACTATGGCTACACCTTC.

This sequence joins TRBV3-1 (or the pseudogene TRBV3-2) and TRBJ2-1; 7 positions match TRBD1. This CDR3 is 16 amino acids long. The J segment lost 5 bases and the V segment lost 4 bases, leaving 11 bases of the junction unmatched. CDR1 LGHDT and CDR2 YNNKEL come from the germline V gene (reference sequence). The CDR3 sequence is CASSRHRGKGDNEQFF. CDR3 nucleotide sequence: TGTGCCAGCAGCCGCCACAGGGGTAAAGGGGACAATGAGCAGTTCTTC.

The chain links TRBV7-6 to TRBJ2-3, with 7 bases identical to TRBD1. Germline V CDR1 and CDR2: SGHVS, FNYEAQ. The CDR3 contains 17 residues. J gave up 2 bases and V 6 bases, and 14 bases lay outside the gene matches. Here the CDR3 DNA reads TGTGCCAGCAGACTTTACAGCGGACAGGAGTTCACAGATACGCAGTATTTT. This gives the protein CASRLYSGQEFTDTQYF.

The chain has TRBV19 and TRBJ2-7; D unresolved. Germline V gives CDR1 LNHDA, CDR2 SQIVND (reference sequence). Trimming left V 4 bases short and J 1 base short, with 11 bases between. CDR3 length: 14 amino acids. CDR3 sequence (DNA): TGTGCCAGTAGTAAGCGAGATGGATCCTACGAGCAGTACTTC. Its translation: CASSKRDGSYEQYF.

The chain couples TRBV7-9 to TRBJ1-2, with a possible D match to TRBD1 (6 bases). V lost 2 bases and J lost 5, with 15 bases in between. Germline loops: CDR1 SEHNR, CDR2 FQNEAQ (reference sequence). The CDR3 spans 15 residues. CDR3 nucleotides: TGTGCCAGCAGCTTAAGGACAGCTTGGCAGTATGGCTACACCTTC. This sequence encodes CASSLRTAWQYGYTF.

This chain uses TRBV6-6 with TRBJ2-2; D ambiguous. Germline assignment: CDR1 MNHNY and CDR2 SVGAGI (reference sequence). Deletions cut 1 base from V and 6 bases from J, with 6 bases between. This CDR3 is 13 amino acids long. CDR3 DNA sequence: TGTGCCAGCAGTTACTTCTCGGCCGGGGAGCTGTTTTTT. Translated: CASSYFSAGELFF.

The CDR3 nucleotides read TGCGCCAGCACCCAGGCCTTAAACACCGGGGAGCTGTTTTTT. Translated, it gives CASTQALNTGELFF. V usage is TRBV4-1 and J usage is TRBJ2-2; the D is unclear. This CDR3 has 14 residues. Germline V gene lookup returns CDR1 MGHRA and CDR2 YSYEKL. Deletions cut 7 bases from V and 2 bases from J, with 11 bases between.

In nucleotides, the CDR3 is TGCGCCAGCAGTGAGAACAGTGGGGCAGACACTGAAGCTTTCTTT. This gives the protein CASSENSGADTEAFF. This chain joins TRBV10-1 and TRBJ1-1; D is perhaps TRBD1 (5 bases). Germline assignment: CDR1 WNHNN and CDR2 SYGVQD (reference sequence). The CDR3 runs to 15 residues. V lost 2 bases, J lost 3 bases, and 13 bases lay in between.

J is TRBJ1-6 and V is TRBV6-5; D ambiguous. There are 15 residues in the CDR3. The germline V gene encodes CDR1 MNHEY and CDR2 SVGAGI. Trimming shortened V by 2 bases and J by 2 bases, and 7 bases separated the two germline ends. The CDR3 DNA reads TGTGCCAGCAGTTACACATTCGCCTATAATTCACCCCTCCACTTT. Protein: CASSYTFAYNSPLHF.

This clone turned up a few times. The rearrangement uses TRBV5-1 and TRBJ2-7, with TRBD1 as a possible D gene (6 bases). The V gene's germline CDR1 is SGHRS and CDR2 YFSETQ. Trimming pared 3 bases from V and 2 bases from J, leaving 12 bases between. The CDR3 totals 14 residues. The CDR3 reads CASSSNRQAYEQYF. CDR3 DNA: TGCGCCAGCAGCTCTAATCGACAGGCCTACGAGCAGTACTTC. The full variable domain, completed using reference TRBV5-1 and TRBJ2-7, is KAGVTQTPRYLIKTRGQQVTLSCSPISGHRSVSWYQQTPGQGLQFLFEYFSETQRNKGNFPGRFSGRQFSNSRSEMNVSTLELGDSALYLCASSSNRQAYEQYFGPGTRLTVT.

V usage is TRBV7-2 and J usage is TRBJ1-1; maybe TRBD1 (5 bases). Germline loops: CDR1 SGHTA, CDR2 FQGNSA. With 10 bases removed from V and 3 bases from J, the gap between germline ends came to 12 bases. The CDR3 has 12 amino acids. Written as DNA, the CDR3 is TGTGCCACAGAGGCAGGGTACACTGAAGCTTTCTTT. It translates to CATEAGYTEAFF.

The chain is built from TRBV3-1 (or the pseudogene TRBV3-2) and TRBJ1-4; no reliable D call. This CDR3 spans 15 amino acids. The germline V gene encodes CDR1 LGHDT and CDR2 YNNKEL (reference sequence). Between the trimmed V and J ends, which lost 6 bases and 8 bases, there was a span of 19 bases. The DNA of the CDR3 is TGTGCCAGCAGTAACAACCGGGGAAAAGGGGAAAAACTGTTTTTT. It yields the protein CASSNNRGKGEKLFF.

V gene TRBV5-6 combines with J gene TRBJ2-7; 7 bases agree with TRBD2. Germline loops: CDR1 SGHDT, CDR2 YYEEEE. The CDR3 spans 14 residues. The J segment lost 5 bases and the V segment lost 0 bases, leaving 5 bases of the junction unmatched. In DNA, the CDR3 is TGTGCCAGCAGCTTGGAACGGGGGGTACACGAGCAGTACTTC. This encodes CASSLERGVHEQYF.

The chain carries TRBV28 and TRBJ1-3, with TRBD1 matching 9 bases. The V and J ends lost 3 bases and 0 bases, in that order; junction bases with no gene match: 12. This CDR3 has 19 residues. Germline-derived CDR1 and CDR2 are MDHEN and SYDVKM. The CDR3 here is CASSFGYWTGASSGNTIYF. The CDR3 region has the DNA TGTGCCAGCAGTTTCGGGTACTGGACAGGGGCTTCCTCTGGAAACACCATATATTTT.

The chain has TRBV14 and TRBJ1-1; no clear D gene. Per the germline V gene, CDR1 is SGHDN and CDR2 is FVKESK. Trimming stripped 3 bases from V and 0 bases from J, with 5 bases between. The CDR3 extends over 13 amino acids. CDR3 sequence reads: CASSHSMNTEAFF. The DNA for the CDR3 is TGTGCCAGCAGCCATTCCATGAACACTGAAGCTTTCTTT.

This clone has only a few counts. The V gene is TRBV2, the J gene TRBJ1-1; D is unresolved. V was trimmed by 5 bases and J by 4 bases, leaving 11 bases between them. Germline V gene sequence: CDR1 SNHLY, CDR2 FYNNEI. This CDR3 is 13 amino acids long. The CDR3 DNA sequence: TGTGCCAGCAGTAGAGGGCTGGGCACTGAAGCTTTCTTT. This translates into CASSRGLGTEAFF.

The J gene is TRBJ2-5, the V gene TRBV4-3; 10 nucleotides align to TRBD2. In germline, CDR1 is LGHNA, CDR2 YSLEER. Trimming took 1 base from V and 5 from J; bases not matched to a gene: 7. The CDR3 extends over 16 amino acids. CDR3 sequence: CASSQGASGGAETQYF. In DNA form, the CDR3 reads TGCGCCAGCAGCCAAGGAGCAAGCGGGGGGGCCGAGACCCAGTACTTC.

The chain links TRBV6-5 to TRBJ2-7; 10 bases agree with TRBD1. After removal of 5 bases from V and 5 bases from J, the junction contained 9 bases not matched to a gene. Germline CDR1 MNHEY, CDR2 SVGAGI. This CDR3 has 15 amino acids. As DNA, the CDR3 is TGTGCCAGCAGTCCCCGGACAGGGGGGTCTGACGAGCAGTACTTC. It is translated as CASSPRTGGSDEQYF.

V and J are TRBV5-6 and TRBJ2-1, with D possibly matching TRBD1 (6 bases). There are 15 residues in the CDR3. Per germline, CDR1 SGHDT and CDR2 YYEEEE. V lost 4 bases to trimming and J lost 7 bases, with 18 bases between them. The CDR3, as DNA: TGTGCCAGCAGCCAGCCGGGACACAGGCAAAATGAGCAGTTCTTC. Translation gives CASSQPGHRQNEQFF.

This chain links TRBV11-3 with TRBJ2-1, with D uncertain. Germline V gene lookup returns CDR1 SGHNT and CDR2 YENEEA. V gave up 5 bases and J gave up 0 bases, with 11 bases separating them. This CDR3 is built from 15 residues. As DNA, the CDR3 is TGTGCCAGCAGCCCCATTCCGAGCTCCTACAATGAGCAGTTCTTC. This gives the protein CASSPIPSSYNEQFF.

The CDR3 nucleotides read TGTGCCAGCAGCCGCCTACAGGGGAACTATGGCTACACCTTC. It yields the protein CASSRLQGNYGYTF. The chain couples TRBV7-2 to TRBJ1-2; 7 nucleotides agree with TRBD1. Per germline, CDR1 SGHTA and CDR2 FQGNSA. The CDR3 is 14 residues long. With 5 bases clipped from V and 2 bases from J, the junction kept 5 bases outside the gene matches. Looking up the rest from reference TRBV7-2 and TRBJ1-2 gives the full variable domain: GAGVSQSPSNKVTEKGKDVELRCDPISGHTALYWYRQSLGQGLEFLIYFQGNSAPDKSGLPSDRFSAERTGGSVSTLTIQRTQQEDSAVYLCASSRLQGNYGYTFGSGTRLTVV.

The chain employs TRBV7-2 and TRBJ1-4; D remains ambiguous. Germline V CDR1 and CDR2: SGHTA, FQGNSA. This CDR3 spans 15 amino acids. Trimming pared 5 bases from V and 0 bases from J, leaving 10 bases between. CDR3 amino acids: CASSQVGTTNEKLFF. The CDR3 coding sequence is TGTGCCAGCAGCCAAGTCGGGACAACTAATGAAAAACTGTTTTTT. The variable domain in full, completed from reference TRBV7-2 and TRBJ1-4, reads GAGVSQSPSNKVTEKGKDVELRCDPISGHTALYWYRQSLGQGLEFLIYFQGNSAPDKSGLPSDRFSAERTGGSVSTLTIQRTQQEDSAVYLCASSQVGTTNEKLFFGSGTQLSVL.

In the case of this clone: The sample carries other DNA sequences with the same CDR3. V usage is TRBV27 and J usage is TRBJ2-7; 7 nucleotides match TRBD1. V trimming: 2 bases; J trimming: 2 bases; junction bases outside the gene matches: 6. Germline V lookup: CDR1 MNHEY, CDR2 SMNVEV (reference sequence). The CDR3 spans 15 residues. The CDR3 here is CASSLSGTVAYEQYF. For the CDR3, the DNA is TGTGCCAGCAGTTTAAGTGGGACAGTTGCCTACGAGCAGTACTTC.

The rearrangement links TRBV27 to TRBJ2-3; TRBD2 might be the D (6 bases). The CDR3 loop spans 15 amino acids. Germline CDR1 and CDR2: MNHEY and SMNVEV (reference sequence). V gave up 5 bases and J gave up 2 bases, with 14 bases separating them. CDR3 residues: CASSPRGSLTDTQYF. The CDR3, as DNA: TGTGCCAGCAGTCCTCGGGGGAGTCTCACAGATACGCAGTATTTT.

The rearrangement joins TRBV7-6 to TRBJ2-5; D perhaps matches TRBD1 (5 bases). The CDR3 runs 12 residues. V was clipped by 6 bases and J by 5 bases, with 10 bases between them. The germline CDR1 and CDR2 sequences are SGHVS and FNYEAQ. The CDR3 here is CASSPKGETQYF. CDR3 sequence (DNA): TGTGCCAGCAGTCCCAAGGGGGAGACCCAGTACTTC.

This chain connects TRBV3-1 (or the pseudogene TRBV3-2) to TRBJ2-1, with a possible D match to TRBD2 (6 bases). The V gene's germline CDR1 is LGHDT and CDR2 YNNKEL (reference sequence). Trimming removed 0 bases at V and 7 bases at J, with 16 bases between. The CDR3 is 16 amino acids. The CDR3: CASSQDWGVGGNEQFF. CDR3 DNA sequence: TGTGCCAGCAGCCAAGATTGGGGGGTAGGCGGGAATGAGCAGTTCTTC.

The chain recombines TRBV3-1 (or the pseudogene TRBV3-2) with TRBJ1-5; TRBD1 might be the D (5 bases). The ends were cut back, 0 bases at V and 3 bases at J, with 27 bases in the middle. The CDR3 has 21 amino acids. Germline V gives CDR1 LGHDT, CDR2 YNNKEL (reference sequence). For the CDR3, the DNA is TGTGCCAGCAGCCAAGATCTCTACTTGTGGTGGCTCCGGGGGGACAATCAGCCCCAGCATTTT. Protein: CASSQDLYLWWLRGDNQPQHF.

This clone was counted only a few times. J is TRBJ2-7 and V is TRBV10-3; TRBD1 matches at 7 bases. The CDR3 length is 13 residues. J gave up 0 bases and V 8 bases, and 4 bases lay outside the gene matches. Per the germline V gene, CDR1 is ENHRY and CDR2 is SYGVKD. The DNA of the CDR3 is TGTGCCATCGAGGGACAGAGCTCCTACGAGCAGTACTTC. Translating it yields CAIEGQSSYEQYF.